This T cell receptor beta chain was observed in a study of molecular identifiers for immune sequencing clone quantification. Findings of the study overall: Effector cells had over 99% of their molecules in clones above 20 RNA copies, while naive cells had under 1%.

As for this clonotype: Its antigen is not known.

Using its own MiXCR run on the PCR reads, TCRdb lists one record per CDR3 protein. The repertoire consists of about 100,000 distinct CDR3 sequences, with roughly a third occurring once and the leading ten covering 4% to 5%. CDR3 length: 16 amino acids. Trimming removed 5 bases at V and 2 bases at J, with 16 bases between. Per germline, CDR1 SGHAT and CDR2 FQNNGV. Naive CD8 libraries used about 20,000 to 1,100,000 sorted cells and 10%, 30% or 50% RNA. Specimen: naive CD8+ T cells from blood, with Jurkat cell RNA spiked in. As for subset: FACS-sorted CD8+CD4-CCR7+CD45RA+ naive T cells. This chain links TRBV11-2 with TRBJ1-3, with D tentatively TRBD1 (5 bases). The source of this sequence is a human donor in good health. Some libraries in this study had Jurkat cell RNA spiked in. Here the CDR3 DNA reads TGTGCCAGCAGCCCTATCCCGGGGGGGACTGGAAACACCATATATTTT. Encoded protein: CASSPIPGGTGNTIYF.